Here is one T cell receptor (beta chain) with its context. Its antigen is not identified. Assay used: immunoSEQ multiplex PCR; TCRdb lists only in-frame clones, some missing. The table includes about 41,000 clones, 65% to 80% detected once. Every patient was affected by relapse after autologous stem cell transplantation, while exposure to brentuximab vedotin was not uniform. The sample comes from a study of PD-1 blockade in classical Hodgkin lymphoma. About the study: The study gave patients nivolumab 3 mg/kg intravenously every 2 weeks. Overall study results and limits: Compared with healthy donors, newly diagnosed patients reportedly showed lower baseline TCR diversity. Undefined causes, possibly disease activity or prior therapy, underlie the repertoire differences.

Trimming cost V 0 bases and J 5 bases, with 11 bases left between them. CDR1 and CDR2 from the germline V gene are SGHRS and YFSETQ. The length of the CDR3 is 15 residues. The sample consisted of peripheral blood mononuclear cells (PBMCs), taken at baseline. This receptor was obtained from a human donor with classical Hodgkin lymphoma. The chain links TRBV5-1 to TRBJ1-4, with a possible D match to TRBD1 (5 bases). The CDR3 sequence: CASSLVQGGNEKLFF. The CDR3, as DNA: TGCGCCAGCAGCTTGGTGCAGGGAGGGAATGAAAAACTGTTTTTT. The whole variable domain, remainder taken from reference TRBV5-1 and TRBJ1-4, is KAGVTQTPRYLIKTRGQQVTLSCSPISGHRSVSWYQQTPGQGLQFLFEYFSETQRNKGNFPGRFSGRQFSNSRSEMNVSTLELGDSALYLCASSLVQGGNEKLFFGSGTQLSVL.